The entry below describes one T cell receptor (beta chain). Its cognate antigen is unknown. These data are taken from a study of T cell responses to AZD1222 COVID-19 vaccine. Study conclusions and caveats: Unmutated regions of variants are reportedly targeted by nearly half of spike-specific TCRs.

The CDR3 has 16 residues. Unmatched junction bases numbered 6, after V lost 4 bases and J lost 0 bases. Per germline, CDR1 SGHDN and CDR2 FVKESK. The repertoire was sequenced with immunoSEQ multiplex PCR; TCRdb's copy has only in-frame clones and lacks some. The table shows about 150,000 clones, with around 92% occurring only once. The V gene is TRBV14, the J gene TRBJ2-1; 7 nucleotides align to TRBD1. The origin of this receptor is an adult who received the AZD1222 COVID-19 vaccine. This sample comprised peripheral blood, obtained 28 days after the second AZD1222 dose. The DNA for the CDR3 is TGTGCCAGCAGCCCATACAGGGGAAGCTCCTACAATGAGCAGTTCTTC. It is translated as CASSPYRGSSYNEQFF.